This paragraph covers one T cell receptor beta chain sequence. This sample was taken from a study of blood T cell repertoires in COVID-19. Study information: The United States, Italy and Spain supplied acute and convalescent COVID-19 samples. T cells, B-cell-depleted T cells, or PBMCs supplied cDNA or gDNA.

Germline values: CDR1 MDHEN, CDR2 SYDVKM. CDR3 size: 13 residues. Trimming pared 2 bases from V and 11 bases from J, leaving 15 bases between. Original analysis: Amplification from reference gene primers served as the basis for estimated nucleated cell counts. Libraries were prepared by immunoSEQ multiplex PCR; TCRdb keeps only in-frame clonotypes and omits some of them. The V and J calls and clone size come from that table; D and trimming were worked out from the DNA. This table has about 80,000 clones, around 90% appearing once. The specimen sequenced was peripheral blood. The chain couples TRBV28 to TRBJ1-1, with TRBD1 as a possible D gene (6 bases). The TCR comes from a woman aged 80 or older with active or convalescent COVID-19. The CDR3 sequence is CASSLEGVVGAFF. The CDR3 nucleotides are TGTGCCAGCAGTTTAGAGGGGGTAGTGGGGGCTTTCTTT.